This T cell receptor (beta chain) was captured in a study of cytomegalovirus exposure and HLA in healthy donors. Whole-study findings and limits: The study put about 180 TCR beta chains on its list as cytomegalovirus-associated. Diagnosis of cytomegalovirus status made by the classifier reportedly showed high specificity and sensitivity.

TCRdb's table, derived via immunoSEQ multiplex PCR, lists solely in-frame clones and lacks some. The sample contains about 60,000 clones, more than 90% of which appear only once. In this sample, this clone turned up once. The target antigen is unknown. The CDR3 is 14 amino acids. From germline, CDR1 is SGHAT and CDR2 FQNNGV. V gave up 0 bases and J gave up 5 bases, with 10 bases separating them. The donors were part of the 120-subject validation cohort, which stood apart from the roughly 640-subject first cohort. The chain couples TRBV11-2 to TRBJ2-5; perhaps TRBD2 as D (5 bases). The sample comprised PBMCs. The origin of this receptor is a man younger than 30 in good health and CMV-seronegative. This CDR3 is CASSLELPGETQYF. CDR3 sequence (DNA): TGTGCCAGCAGCTTAGAGCTCCCGGGGGAGACCCAGTACTTC. The whole variable domain, remainder taken from reference TRBV11-2 and TRBJ2-5, is EAGVAQSPRYKIIEKRQSVAFWCNPISGHATLYWYQQILGQGPKLLIQFQNNGVVDDSQLPKDRFSAERLKGVDSTLKIQPAKLEDSAVYLCASSLELPGETQYFGPGTRLLVL.